This paragraph covers one T cell receptor (beta chain) sequence. Its target is not known. This sample is part of a study of T cell clones after liver transplantation. General study results and limits: A significant post-transplant drop in circulating graft-donor-reactive CD4 TCRbeta sequences occurred in most of the 8 subjects.

The repertoire was sequenced with immunoSEQ multiplex PCR; TCRdb's copy has only in-frame clones and lacks some. The data show 80,000 or so clones, with roughly four fifths seen just once and more than 0.45% held by the top ten. CDR3 length equals 16 residues. V was cut by 3 bases and J by 6 bases, with 19 bases left in between. Per the germline V gene, CDR1 is MGHDK and CDR2 is SYGVNS. The clonotype was recovered from a human patient who received a liver transplant. Some T cells may be graft donor cells. Sequenced here: CD4+ T cells from blood, sampled 45 to 46 months after liver transplant. The gene calls are TRBV25-1 and TRBJ2-3; D is perhaps TRBD1 or TRBD2 (5 bases each). This chain's CDR3 is CASSDPGPPWADTQYF. The CDR3, as DNA: TGTGCCAGCAGTGACCCGGGACCCCCCTGGGCCGATACGCAGTATTTT.